This is a list of T cell receptor beta chains from one sample in a study of blood T cell repertoires in COVID-19. Clones were read by immunoSEQ multiplex PCR, and TCRdb kept only the in-frame ones, dropping some. The sample shows about 200,000 clones, roughly four fifths of them seen only once. The sample taken for sequencing was peripheral blood. These TCRs come from a woman aged 65 to 85 with active or convalescent COVID-19. Both conserved end residues are part of each CDR3. D genes are given only for firm matches. Not every row has a clone size; where given, it reads once, few, many or a size class.

.,TRBD1,TRBV9,TRBJ1-2,TGTGCCAGCAGCGCGGAGGACAGGGCAGGGTATGGCTACACCTTC,CASSAEDRAGYGYTF
.,TRBD2,TRBV11-2,TRBJ2-1,TGTGCCAGCAGCTCCCCGACTAGCGTTTACAATGAGCAGTTCTTC,CASSSPTSVYNEQFF
.,.,TRBV27,TRBJ2-1,TGTGCCAGCAGTTTAATCGGGAAATACAATGAGCAGTTCTTC,CASSLIGKYNEQFF
.,.,TRBV19,TRBJ2-2,TGTGCCACCACCTTGACGGGAAACACCGGGGAGCTGTTTTTT,CATTLTGNTGELFF
.,TRBD2,TRBV19,TRBJ2-3,TGTGCCAGTAGTCGACTAGCGGTCAACACAGATACGCAGTATTTT,CASSRLAVNTDTQYF
few,.,TRBV7-9,TRBJ1-1,TGTGCCAGCAGCTTAGGTCTGGGCTCGAACACTGAAGCTTTCTTT,CASSLGLGSNTEAFF
.,TRBD1,TRBV5-1,TRBJ1-4,TGCGCCAGCAGCTTGGAGACAGGGGGCAGAGAAAAACTGTTTTTT,CASSLETGGREKLFF
.,.,TRBV6-4,TRBJ1-1,TGTGCCAGTTCACAGGAGGGAAACACTGAAGCTTTCTTT,CASSQEGNTEAFF
few,TRBD1,TRBV28,TRBJ1-6,TGTGCCAGCAGCCTAACAGGGGGCCAGTCACCCCTCCACTTT,CASSLTGGQSPLHF
.,TRBD1,TRBV5-1,TRBJ1-1,TGCGCCAGCAGCTTATCTGGGACAGGGGGCACTGAAGCTTTCTTT,CASSLSGTGGTEAFF
once,.,TRBV12-3/TRBV12-4,TRBJ2-2,TGTGCCAGCAGAGGGAGGGGGGAGCTGTTTTTT,CASRGRGELFF
.,.,TRBV5-1,TRBJ2-2,TGCGCCAGCAGCTCACACCCATTGATGCCCGGGGGGCTGTTTTTT,CASSSHPLMPGGLFF
.,TRBD1,TRBV5-1,TRBJ2-7,TGCGCCAGCAGCTTCGCCCAGGGGGCCTACGAGCAGTACTTC,CASSFAQGAYEQYF
.,.,TRBV5-1,TRBJ1-5,TGCGCCAGCAGCTTGGATGGCAGCAATCAGCCCCAGCATTTT,CASSLDGSNQPQHF
.,TRBD1,TRBV5-1,TRBJ2-7,TGCGCCAGCAGCTTGGCCGGGACAGGTGAGCAGTACTTC,CASSLAGTGEQYF
.,.,TRBV10-3,TRBJ1-1,TGTGCCATCAGTGAGTCGGAGGGCAGGTCGAGGTTTGGGAACACTGAAGCTTTCTTT,CAISESEGRSRFGNTEAFF
.,TRBD1,TRBV6-1,TRBJ1-4,TGTGCCAGCAGTGGACAGGGGCTCTGGGAAAAACTGTTTTTT,CASSGQGLWEKLFF
.,TRBD1,TRBV19,TRBJ1-6,TGTGCCAGTAGTCTTGAACAGGGGGCAACCGGTTCACCCCTCCACTTT,CASSLEQGATGSPLHF
.,TRBD1,TRBV11-3,TRBJ2-7,TGTGCCAGCAGCCGACAGGGGGCCGAGCAGTACTTC,CASSRQGAEQYF
.,TRBD1,TRBV5-1,TRBJ2-7,TGCGCCAGCAGCTCCCGGACAGGTGTAGACGAGCAGTACTTC,CASSSRTGVDEQYF
few,TRBD2,TRBV18,TRBJ2-7,TGTGCCAGCTCACCACCGACTAGCGGGGCCTACGAGCAGTACTTC,CASSPPTSGAYEQYF
.,TRBD1,TRBV9,TRBJ2-5,TGTGCCAGCAGCGTGACAACAGGGGCCGCGCAAGAGACCCAGTACTTC,CASSVTTGAAQETQYF
many,TRBD2,TRBV4-1,TRBJ2-7,TGCGCCAGCAGCCGGGGGACTAGTCCCGTATACGAGCAGTACTTC,CASSRGTSPVYEQYF
.,TRBD1,TRBV19,TRBJ1-5,TGTGCCAGTAAAGACAGGGGCAATCAGCCCCAGCATTTT,CASKDRGNQPQHF
.,TRBD2,TRBV19,TRBJ2-1,TGTGCCAGTAGCGCCCGGGAGGGGCAGAACAATGAGCAGTTCTTC,CASSAREGQNNEQFF
.,.,TRBV3-1/TRBV3-2,TRBJ1-2,TGTGCCAGCAGCCAGGCAGGGGTGGGCTATGGCTACACCTTC,CASSQAGVGYGYTF
.,.,TRBV9,TRBJ2-6,TGTGCCAGCAGCGTAGGGACAGCTTTAGACGTCCTGACTTTC,CASSVGTALDVLTF
once,TRBD1,TRBV3-1/TRBV3-2,TRBJ1-1,TGTGCCAGCAGCCATTGGACAGGGGTTAAAGCTTTCTTT,CASSHWTGVKAFF
.,.,TRBV6-1,TRBJ1-3,TGTGCCAGCACCAGGGCCCAGTCTGGAAACACCATATATTTT,CASTRAQSGNTIYF
.,.,TRBV11-2,TRBJ2-5,TGTGCCAGCAGCGCAGGGGAGACCCAGTACTTC,CASSAGETQYF
.,.,TRBV30,TRBJ1-1,TGTGCCTGGAGTGTAAGGCAGGGGTCTCGTTGGACTGAAGCTTTCTTT,CAWSVRQGSRWTEAFF
.,TRBD2,TRBV2,TRBJ2-3,TGTGCCACCTTACTAGCGGAGGGTACAGATACGCAGTATTTT,CATLLAEGTDTQYF
.,.,TRBV2,TRBJ2-2,TGTGCCAGCAGTGCCGTCAGGAACACCGGGGAGCTGTTTTTT,CASSAVRNTGELFF
.,.,TRBV2,TRBJ2-5,TGTGCCAGCAGTGAGGAAAGCTCTCGCCCGGGTTGGAGGGGCGAACGAGAGACCCAGTACTTC,CASSEESSRPGWRGERETQYF
.,TRBD2,TRBV7-2,TRBJ2-7,TGTGCCAGCAGCTTAGCCGGGGGGAGTTCTAAAATCTACGAGCAGTACTTC,CASSLAGGSSKIYEQYF
.,TRBD1,TRBV3-1/TRBV3-2,TRBJ2-7,TGTGCCAGCAGCCAAGACGTGGGGACAGGGACTATTCCCTACGAGCAGTACTTC,CASSQDVGTGTIPYEQYF
.,.,TRBV29-1,TRBJ2-1,TGCAGCGCCGATAGAGGGCAGGTCAACAATGAGCAGTTCTTC,CSADRGQVNNEQFF